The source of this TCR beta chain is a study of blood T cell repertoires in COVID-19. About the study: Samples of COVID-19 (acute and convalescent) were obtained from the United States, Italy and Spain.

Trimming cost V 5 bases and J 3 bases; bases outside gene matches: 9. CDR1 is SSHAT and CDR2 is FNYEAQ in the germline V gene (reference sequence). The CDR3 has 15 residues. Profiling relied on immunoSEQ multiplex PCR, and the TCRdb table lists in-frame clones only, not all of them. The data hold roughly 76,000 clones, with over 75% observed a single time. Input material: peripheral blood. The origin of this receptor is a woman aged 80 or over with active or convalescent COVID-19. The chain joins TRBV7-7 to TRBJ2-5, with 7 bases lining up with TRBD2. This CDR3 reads CASSPNRGREETQYF. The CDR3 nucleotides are TGTGCCAGCAGCCCTAATCGGGGGAGGGAAGAGACCCAGTACTTC.